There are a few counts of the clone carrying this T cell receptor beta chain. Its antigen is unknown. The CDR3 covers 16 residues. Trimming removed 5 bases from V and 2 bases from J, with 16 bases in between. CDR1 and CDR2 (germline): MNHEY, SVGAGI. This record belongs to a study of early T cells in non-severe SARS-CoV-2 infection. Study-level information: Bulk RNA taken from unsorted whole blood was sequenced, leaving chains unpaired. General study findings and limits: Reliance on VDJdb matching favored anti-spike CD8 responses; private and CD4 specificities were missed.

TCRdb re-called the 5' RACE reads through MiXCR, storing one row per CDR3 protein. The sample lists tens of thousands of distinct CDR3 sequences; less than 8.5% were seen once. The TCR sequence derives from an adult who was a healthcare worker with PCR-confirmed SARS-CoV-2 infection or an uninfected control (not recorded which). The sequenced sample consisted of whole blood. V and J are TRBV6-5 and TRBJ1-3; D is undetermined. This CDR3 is CASSQKSEGAGNTIYF. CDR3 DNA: TGTGCCAGCAGTCAAAAATCGGAGGGTGCTGGAAACACCATATATTTT.